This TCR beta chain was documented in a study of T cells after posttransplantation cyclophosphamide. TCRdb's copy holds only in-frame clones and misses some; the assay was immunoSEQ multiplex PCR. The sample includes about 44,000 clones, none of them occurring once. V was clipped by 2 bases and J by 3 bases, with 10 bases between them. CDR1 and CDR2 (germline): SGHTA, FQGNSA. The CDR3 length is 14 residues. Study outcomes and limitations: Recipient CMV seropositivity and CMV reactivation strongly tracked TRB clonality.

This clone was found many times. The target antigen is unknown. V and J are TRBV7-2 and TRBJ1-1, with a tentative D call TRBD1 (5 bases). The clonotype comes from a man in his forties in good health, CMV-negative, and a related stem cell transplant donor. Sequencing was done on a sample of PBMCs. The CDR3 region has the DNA TGTGCCAGCAGCTTATGGAGGGGAGACACTGAAGCTTTCTTT. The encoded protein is CASSLWRGDTEAFF. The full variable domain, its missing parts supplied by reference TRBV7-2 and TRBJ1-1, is GAGVSQSPSNKVTEKGKDVELRCDPISGHTALYWYRQSLGQGLEFLIYFQGNSAPDKSGLPSDRFSAERTGGSVSTLTIQRTQQEDSAVYLCASSLWRGDTEAFFGQGTRLTVV.